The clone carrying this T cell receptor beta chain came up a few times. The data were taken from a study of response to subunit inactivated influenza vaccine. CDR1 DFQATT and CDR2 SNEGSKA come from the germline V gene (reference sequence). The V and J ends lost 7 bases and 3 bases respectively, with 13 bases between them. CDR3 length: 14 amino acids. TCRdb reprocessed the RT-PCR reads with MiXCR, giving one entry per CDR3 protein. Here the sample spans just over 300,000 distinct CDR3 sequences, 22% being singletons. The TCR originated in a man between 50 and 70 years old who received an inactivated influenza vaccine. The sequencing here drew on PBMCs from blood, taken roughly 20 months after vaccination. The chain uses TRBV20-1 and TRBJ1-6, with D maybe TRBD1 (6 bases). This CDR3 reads CSGTVYVYNSPLHF. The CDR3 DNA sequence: TGCAGTGGGACAGTCTATGTCTATAATTCACCCCTCCACTTT.